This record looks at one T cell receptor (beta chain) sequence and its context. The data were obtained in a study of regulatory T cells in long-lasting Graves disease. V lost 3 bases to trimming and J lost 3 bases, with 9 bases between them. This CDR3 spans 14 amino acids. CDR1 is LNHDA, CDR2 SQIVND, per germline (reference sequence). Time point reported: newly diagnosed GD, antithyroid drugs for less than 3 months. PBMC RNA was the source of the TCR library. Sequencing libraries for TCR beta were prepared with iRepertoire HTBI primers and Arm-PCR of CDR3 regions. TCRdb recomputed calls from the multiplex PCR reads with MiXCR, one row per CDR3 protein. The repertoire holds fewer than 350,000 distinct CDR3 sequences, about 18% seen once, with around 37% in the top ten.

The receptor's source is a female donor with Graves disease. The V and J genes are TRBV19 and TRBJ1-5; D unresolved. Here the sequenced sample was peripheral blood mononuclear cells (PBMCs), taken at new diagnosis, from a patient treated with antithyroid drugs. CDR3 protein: CASSMVSYNQPQHF. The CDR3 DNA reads TGTGCCAGTAGTATGGTCAGCTACAATCAGCCCCAGCATTTT.